Below are 3 T cell receptor beta chains sequenced from a single sample in a study of CD8+CD57+ T cells in acquired aplastic anemia. Profiles of TCR beta VDJ and CDR3 were generated from a genomic DNA template. TCRdb called the reads again in MiXCR, with one record for every CDR3 protein. The sample lists 150,000 to 180,000 distinct CDR3 sequences, roughly 49% seen once, with 10% to 15% in the top ten. In patients chosen for sequencing, flow cytometry had shown CD8+CD57+ cell expansion. The sample comprised sorted CD4+, CD8+, or CD8+CD57+ T cells (not recorded which) from PBMCs. The receptors originated from a human donor with aplastic anemia.

This clonotype was recorded only once. The gene calls are TRBV15 and TRBJ2-2; D possibly corresponds to TRBD2 (7 bases). The V gene lost 0 bases and the J gene lost 9 bases, with 14 bases spanning the gap. CDR3 length equals 15 residues. Germline CDR1 LNHNV, CDR2 YYDKDF (reference sequence). CDR3 protein: CATSRERGLVRELFF. CDR3 in DNA: TGTGCCACCAGCAGAGAGCGGGGGCTGGTCAGGGAGCTGTTTTTT.

The rearrangement uses TRBV19 and TRBJ2-7; 7 bases line up with TRBD1. CDR1 and CDR2 (germline): LNHDA, SQIVND (reference sequence). The CDR3 totals 21 residues. Trimming removed 1 base from V and 3 bases from J; junction bases left unmatched: 24. CDR3 amino acids: CASSIGYPPTTGTAIVYEQYF. CDR3 in DNA: TGTGCCAGTAGTATAGGTTACCCCCCAACGACCGGGACAGCCATTGTCTACGAGCAGTACTTC.

The chain couples TRBV20-1 to TRBJ2-5; 12 bases line up with TRBD2. The germline CDR1 and CDR2 sequences are DFQATT and SNEGSKA (reference sequence). The CDR3 loop spans 15 amino acids. V was pared by 6 bases and J by 5 bases, with 10 bases of the junction left unmatched. The DNA for the CDR3 is TGCAGTGCAACTAGCGGGGGGCCTTTAGGGGAGACCCAGTACTTC. Translation: CSATSGGPLGETQYF.